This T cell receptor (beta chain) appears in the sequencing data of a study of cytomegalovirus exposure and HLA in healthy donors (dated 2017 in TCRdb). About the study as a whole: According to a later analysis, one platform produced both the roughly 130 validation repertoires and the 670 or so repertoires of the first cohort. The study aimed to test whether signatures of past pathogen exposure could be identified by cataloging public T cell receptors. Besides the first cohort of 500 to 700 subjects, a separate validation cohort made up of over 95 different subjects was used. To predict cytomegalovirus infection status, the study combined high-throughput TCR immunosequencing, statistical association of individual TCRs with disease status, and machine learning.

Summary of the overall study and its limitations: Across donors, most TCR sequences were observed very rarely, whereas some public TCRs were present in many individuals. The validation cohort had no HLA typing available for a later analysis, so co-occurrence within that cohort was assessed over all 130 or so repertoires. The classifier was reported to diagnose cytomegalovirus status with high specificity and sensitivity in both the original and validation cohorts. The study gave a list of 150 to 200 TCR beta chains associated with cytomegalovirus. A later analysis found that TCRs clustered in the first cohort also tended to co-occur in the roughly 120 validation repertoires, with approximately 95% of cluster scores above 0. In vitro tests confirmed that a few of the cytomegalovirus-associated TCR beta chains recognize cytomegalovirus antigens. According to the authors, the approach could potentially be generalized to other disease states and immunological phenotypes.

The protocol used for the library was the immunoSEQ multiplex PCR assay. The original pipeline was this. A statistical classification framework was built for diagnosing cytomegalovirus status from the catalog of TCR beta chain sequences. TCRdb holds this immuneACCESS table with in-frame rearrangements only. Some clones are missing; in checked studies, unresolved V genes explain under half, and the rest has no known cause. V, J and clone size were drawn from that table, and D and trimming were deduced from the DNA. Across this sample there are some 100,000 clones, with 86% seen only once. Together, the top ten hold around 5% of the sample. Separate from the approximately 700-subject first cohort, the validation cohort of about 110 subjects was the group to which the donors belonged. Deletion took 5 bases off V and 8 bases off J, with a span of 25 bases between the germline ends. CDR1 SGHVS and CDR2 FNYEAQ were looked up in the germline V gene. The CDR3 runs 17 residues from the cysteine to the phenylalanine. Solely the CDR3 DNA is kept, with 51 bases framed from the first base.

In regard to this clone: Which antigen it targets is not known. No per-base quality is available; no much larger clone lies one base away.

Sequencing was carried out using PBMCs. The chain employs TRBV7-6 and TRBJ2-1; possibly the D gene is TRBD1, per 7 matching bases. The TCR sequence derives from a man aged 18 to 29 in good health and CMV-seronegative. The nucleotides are TGTGCCAGCAGCCCAAGGGGACAGCGAAAGGGGGGTGATGAGCAGTTCTTC. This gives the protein CASSPRGQRKGGDEQFF.